One and the same sample provided the 23 T cell receptor beta chains below, sequenced in a study of T-cell reconstitution after alpha-beta-depleted transplantation in children. Unique molecular identifiers were incorporated during preparation of the TCRbeta library. TCRdb reprocessed the PCR reads with MiXCR, giving one entry per CDR3 protein. The table lists fewer than 400,000 distinct CDR3 sequences, approximately 20% of them singletons. Sequencing used PBMCs, mostly from graft donor cells, obtained 180 days after TCRalphabeta/CD19-depleted stem cell transplant. Receptors were obtained from a male patient under 18 who had a stem cell transplant for acute lymphoblastic leukemia, so the T cells may come from the graft donor.

This clonotype was recorded at least ten times. The rearrangement uses TRBV3-1 and TRBJ1-4; 10 positions match TRBD1. V lost 4 bases to trimming and J lost 0 bases; unmatched junction nucleotides: 5. CDR1 is LGHDT, CDR2 YNNKEL, per germline (reference sequence). The CDR3 is made up of 17 amino acids. In nucleotides, the CDR3 is TGTGCCAGCAGCCCCTTTGGACAGGGGGCAACTAATGAAAAACTGTTTTTT. It yields the protein CASSPFGQGATNEKLFF.

V gene TRBV7-2 combines with J gene TRBJ2-7; D might be TRBD1 or TRBD2, each matching 5 bases. In germline, CDR1 is SGHTA, CDR2 FQGNSA. V shed 2 bases and J shed 4 bases, with 18 bases lying between them. This CDR3 is 16 amino acids long. The CDR3 protein is CASSLMSGLAAYEQYF. As DNA, the CDR3 is TGTGCCAGCAGCTTAATGTCAGGGCTAGCAGCTTACGAGCAGTACTTC.

CDR3 loop: CSAPLVYNEQFF. CDR3 DNA sequence: TGCAGCGCCCCCCTCGTTTACAATGAGCAGTTCTTC. V is TRBV29-1 and J is TRBJ2-1; D is unresolved. The length of the CDR3 is 12 residues. V dropped 7 bases and J dropped 4 bases, with 11 bases sitting between them. From germline, CDR1 is SQVTM and CDR2 ANQGSEA.

This clonotype was seen a few times. The chain employs TRBV20-1 and TRBJ2-5, with D perhaps matching TRBD1 (6 bases). Trimming took 6 bases from V and 4 from J, leaving 24 bases between them. The CDR3 runs to 16 residues. Germline lookup yields CDR1 DFQATT and CDR2 SNEGSKA (reference sequence). CDR3 DNA sequence: TGCAGTGCCCTGGGGGCGGCTACCTCTGGGAGAGAGACCCAGTACTTC. This translates into CSALGAATSGRETQYF.

This clonotype has only a few counts. The chain couples TRBV14 to TRBJ2-1; TRBD2 matches at 11 bases. V dropped 5 bases and J dropped 3; count of bases not matched to a gene: 3. The CDR3 is 15 amino acids. The germline CDR1 and CDR2 sequences are SGHDN and FVKESK. The CDR3 DNA sequence: TGTGCCAGCAGCTCACTAGCGGGAGACTACAATGAGCAGTTCTTC. It is translated as CASSSLAGDYNEQFF.

The genes are TRBV18 and TRBJ2-7; D might be TRBD1 (5 bases). This CDR3 contains 15 residues. Trimming cost V 3 bases and J 2 bases, with 14 bases left between them. Germline CDR1 KGHSH, CDR2 LQKENI. The chain's CDR3 is CASSPQGTGTYEQYF. CDR3 coding DNA: TGTGCCAGCTCACCGCAGGGAACCGGTACCTACGAGCAGTACTTC.

The sample holds a few counts of this clonotype. The rearrangement links TRBV5-1 to TRBJ2-1, with no clear D. CDR1 and CDR2 from the germline V gene are SGHRS and YFSETQ. V was clipped by 0 bases and J by 12 bases, with 10 bases between them. CDR3 length: 12 amino acids. The CDR3 DNA sequence: TGCGCCAGCAGCTTGGATTCCCCTCGGCAGTTCTTC. The encoded protein is CASSLDSPRQFF.

The chain has TRBV20-1 and TRBJ2-5; D remains unclear. Germline V gene sequence: CDR1 DFQATT, CDR2 SNEGSKA (reference sequence). V dropped 0 bases and J dropped 0 bases, with 8 bases sitting between them. The CDR3 length is 14 residues. In DNA, the CDR3 is TGCAGTGCTAGAGATTACCGGGACCAAGAGACCCAGTACTTC. Translated, it gives CSARDYRDQETQYF.

This clonotype was counted a few times. V is TRBV13 and J is TRBJ2-7; perhaps TRBD1 as D (6 bases). This CDR3 region has 15 residues. Deletions cut 5 bases from V and 0 bases from J, with 14 bases between. Per the germline V gene, CDR1 is PRHDT and CDR2 is FYEKMQ (reference sequence). CDR3 sequence reads: CASSGGQTSSYEQYF. The CDR3, as DNA: TGTGCCAGCAGCGGAGGACAGACCAGCTCCTACGAGCAGTACTTC.

This clonotype was observed a few times. This chain connects TRBV27 to TRBJ2-7; 10 bases match TRBD1. Germline V gene lookup returns CDR1 MNHEY and CDR2 SMNVEV (reference sequence). CDR3 length: 15 amino acids. The J segment lost 4 bases and the V segment lost 2 bases, leaving 5 bases of the junction unmatched. As DNA, the CDR3 is TGTGCCAGCAGTTTACAGACAGGGGGCAGTTACGAGCAGTACTTC. It is translated as CASSLQTGGSYEQYF.

V usage is TRBV4-1 and J usage is TRBJ2-7; TRBD2 might be the D (6 bases). The germline V and J ends were trimmed by 1 base and 9 bases, with 22 bases remaining between them. The CDR3 is made up of 16 amino acids. Germline V gene lookup returns CDR1 MGHRA and CDR2 YSYEKL. The CDR3 sequence: CASSQVVSWGGSGQYF. For the CDR3, the DNA is TGCGCCAGCAGCCAAGTGGTGTCCTGGGGAGGTTCCGGGCAGTACTTC.

V is TRBV4-1 and J is TRBJ2-1; possibly TRBD2 for D (5 bases). This CDR3 is built from 17 residues. The V and J ends lost 1 base and 2 bases respectively, with 15 bases between them. Germline assignment: CDR1 MGHRA and CDR2 YSYEKL. CDR3 sequence: CASSQGRARAPYNEQFF. The CDR3 region has the DNA TGCGCCAGCAGCCAAGGAAGGGCGAGGGCCCCCTACAATGAGCAGTTCTTC.

This rearrangement joins TRBV19 to TRBJ2-1, with D perhaps matching TRBD1 or TRBD2 (7 bases each). The germline V gene has CDR1 LNHDA and CDR2 SQIVND (reference sequence). V was cut by 3 bases and J by 3 bases, with 12 bases left in between. The CDR3 covers 15 residues. CDR3 DNA: TGTGCCAGTAGTATCAGGGGGGGGGTCTACAATGAGCAGTTCTTC. It codes for CASSIRGGVYNEQFF.

The table lists this clonotype with a few counts. V gene TRBV10-1 combines with J gene TRBJ2-2, with unresolved D. This CDR3 region has 14 residues. Trimming removed 3 bases at V and 1 base at J, with 6 bases between. Germline V CDR1 and CDR2: WNHNN, SYGVQD (reference sequence). In DNA, the CDR3 is TGCGCCAGCAGTGAAGGCGGGAACACCGGGGAGCTGTTTTTT. Encoded protein: CASSEGGNTGELFF.

This clonotype was observed a few times. CDR3 protein: CASSLLGSGRLYNEQFF. CDR3 DNA: TGCGCCAGCAGCTTGCTTGGTAGCGGGAGACTCTACAATGAGCAGTTCTTC. The chain links TRBV5-1 to TRBJ2-1, with 9 bases aligning to TRBD2. The CDR3 runs 17 residues. Germline CDR1 and CDR2: SGHRS and YFSETQ. Unmatched junction bases numbered 8, after V lost 1 base and J lost 3 bases.

The chain is built from TRBV2 and TRBJ2-7; D is ambiguous. V was clipped by 1 base and J by 5 bases, with 12 bases between them. This CDR3 region has 14 residues. CDR1 SNHLY and CDR2 FYNNEI come from the germline V gene. CDR3 residues: CASSEGAAVHEQYF. The CDR3 DNA sequence: TGTGCCAGCAGTGAAGGAGCAGCAGTCCACGAGCAGTACTTC.

The gene calls are TRBV12-3 or TRBV12-4 and TRBJ2-2, with 14 bases that match TRBD2. CDR3 length equals 18 residues. The V gene end was trimmed by 2 bases and the J gene end by 5 bases; junction bases not matched to a gene: 7. The DNA for the CDR3 is TGTGCCAGCAGTTTAACTCGGGGACTAGCGGGAGAAACCGGGGAGCTGTTTTTT. Its translation: CASSLTRGLAGETGELFF.

At least ten counts were recorded for this clonotype. Germline is not matched at one junction end, which may reflect a read error. V usage is TRBV10-3 and J usage is TRBJ2-3; a possible D gene is TRBD2 (6 bases). This CDR3 region has 11 residues. CDR1 and CDR2 from the germline V gene are ENHRY and SYGVKD. The CDR3 region has the DNA TGTGCCATCAGTGGGGGACTCAATCAAGTTTTT. Encoded protein: CAISGGLNQVF.

This clonotype has only a few counts. The rearrangement joins TRBV4-1 to TRBJ2-1; TRBD1 agrees at 8 bases. Unmatched junction bases numbered 9, after V lost 4 bases and J lost 1 base. The CDR3 sequence is 17 residues long. Germline V gene lookup returns CDR1 MGHRA and CDR2 YSYEKL. The CDR3 nucleotides read TGCGCCAGCAGCCCCGGGACAGGAGGGATGTCCTACAATGAGCAGTTCTTC. Translating gives CASSPGTGGMSYNEQFF.

This clonotype was seen more than once but under ten times. V and J are TRBV7-3 and TRBJ1-2; the D is unclear. This CDR3 is 15 amino acids long. The germline V and J ends were trimmed by 5 bases and 3 bases, with 16 bases remaining between them. The germline gives CDR1 SGHTA, CDR2 FQGTGA. The CDR3 DNA follows: TGTGCCAGCAGCCTGACGGGCCCCGGGGACTATGGCTACACCTTC. Residues: CASSLTGPGDYGYTF.

This clonotype was counted many times. The CDR3 loop is CATSALSGRTDTQYF. The CDR3 coding sequence is TGTGCCACCAGCGCCCTGAGCGGGCGCACAGATACGCAGTATTTT. The chain joins TRBV15 to TRBJ2-3, with TRBD2 as a possible D gene (6 bases). Trimming cost V 5 bases and J 1 base, with 13 bases left between them. The germline gives CDR1 LNHNV, CDR2 YYDKDF (reference sequence). The CDR3 totals 15 residues. The full variable domain, rest sourced from reference TRBV15 and TRBJ2-3, is DAMVIQNPRYQVTQFGKPVTLSCSQTLNHNVMYWYQQKSSQAPKLLFHYYDKDFNNEADTPDNFQSRRPNTSFCFLDIRSPGLGDTAMYLCATSALSGRTDTQYFGPGTRLTVL.

This chain connects TRBV6-1 to TRBJ2-3; TRBD1 agrees at 7 bases. After removal of 6 bases from V and 3 bases from J, the junction contained 15 bases not matched to a gene. The CDR3 consists of 17 residues. Germline V gene sequence: CDR1 MNHNS, CDR2 SASEGT. CDR3 bases: TGTGCCAGCAGCATTGAGAGGACAGGCAAGGGAACAGATACGCAGTATTTT. This sequence encodes CASSIERTGKGTDTQYF.

This chain connects TRBV7-2 to TRBJ2-5; 7 nucleotides line up with TRBD1. CDR1 is SGHTA, CDR2 FQGNSA, per germline. V was pared by 6 bases and J by 5 bases, with 6 bases of the junction left unmatched. There are 13 residues in the CDR3. CDR3 amino acids: CASRRGRLETQYF. CDR3 coding DNA: TGTGCCAGCAGAAGGGGGCGCTTGGAGACCCAGTACTTC.